The 11 T cell receptor beta chains reported below all come from one sample, sequenced in a study of beta chain features in type 1 diabetes. What was sequenced were expressed TCRB transcripts, since all of the isolated RNA had been reverse transcribed. Using immunoSEQ multiplex PCR, the repertoire was profiled, and TCRdb retains in-frame clones only, with some absent. The sample carries under 150,000 clones, roughly 17% recorded once. Antigens of these TCRs are unknown. Study conclusions and caveats: Moderate but significant shortening of TCRB CDR3s was recorded in all four CD4+ subsets from Type 1 diabetes patients.

The sequencing input was central memory CD4+ T cells from blood. The source of these receptors is a young man with type 1 diabetes.

The chain's CDR3 is CSARLGLAYSNEQFF. The CDR3 DNA reads as TGCAGCGCCAGGCTGGGACTAGCATATAGTAATGAGCAGTTCTTC. This sequence joins TRBV29-1 and TRBJ2-1, with TRBD2 identical over 9 bases. Germline V gives CDR1 SQVTM, CDR2 ANQGSEA. The CDR3 runs to 15 residues. Trimming removed 7 bases from V and 7 bases from J; junction bases left unmatched: 14.

A few counts support this clone. A read error is possible here, since a much larger clone lies one base away. The chain links TRBV9 to TRBJ2-2; 7 bases fit TRBD1. Germline CDR1 reads SGDLS; CDR2 reads YYNGEE. CDR3 length: 16 amino acids. CDR3 nucleotides: TGTGCCCGCAGCCCTCCTGAGGGGGCTCGCACCGGGGAGCTGTTTTTT. This codes for CARSPPEGARTGELFF.

The CDR3 DNA sequence: TGTGCCAGCAGCTTATTACAGCGGGCCTACGAGCAGTACTTC. It encodes CASSLLQRAYEQYF. The rearrangement uses TRBV11-3 and TRBJ2-7; perhaps TRBD2 as D (6 bases). Germline CDR1 and CDR2: SGHNT and YENEEA. This CDR3 has 14 residues. With 2 bases removed from V and 2 bases from J, the gap between germline ends came to 10 bases.

This clone was picked up many times. The chain uses TRBV19 and TRBJ2-5; a possible D gene is TRBD1 (7 bases). Germline CDR1 and CDR2: LNHDA and SQIVND (reference sequence). CDR3 length: 14 amino acids. Trimming shortened V by 6 bases and J by 1 base, and 12 bases separated the two germline ends. CDR3 loop: CASSDQGGQETQYF. The DNA of the CDR3 is TGTGCCAGTAGCGATCAGGGGGGCCAAGAGACCCAGTACTTC.

The V and J genes are TRBV29-1 and TRBJ2-7, with 11 bases aligning to TRBD1. Looked up from germline, CDR1 is SQVTM and CDR2 is ANQGSEA. The CDR3 covers 13 residues. V dropped 7 bases and J dropped 3; count of bases not matched to a gene: 5. CDR3 sequence reads: CSAEGTGGYEQYF. The CDR3 DNA reads TGCAGCGCAGAAGGGACAGGGGGCTACGAGCAGTACTTC.

The V and J genes are TRBV4-2 and TRBJ1-6; TRBD1 matches 12 bases. V dropped 1 base and J dropped 10; count of bases not matched to a gene: 8. The CDR3 has 17 amino acids. Germline assignment: CDR1 LGHNA and CDR2 YNFKEQ. The DNA for the CDR3 is TGTGCCAGCAGCCAAGGCAGGGGGACAGGGGGCGAATCACCCCTCCACTTT. It encodes CASSQGRGTGGESPLHF.

This chain joins TRBV7-9 and TRBJ2-5, with TRBD2 identical over 9 bases. CDR1 and CDR2 from the germline V gene are SEHNR and FQNEAQ (reference sequence). This CDR3 spans 14 amino acids. With V trimmed by 5 bases and J by 5 bases, 6 bases remained unmatched. CDR3 sequence reads: CASSRIAGAETQYF. CDR3 in DNA: TGTGCCAGCAGCCGGATAGCGGGAGCGGAGACCCAGTACTTC.

The chain uses TRBV7-2 and TRBJ1-1; D is uncertain. This CDR3 has 12 residues. The germline V and J ends were trimmed by 4 bases and 6 bases, with 9 bases remaining between them. Per germline, CDR1 SGHTA and CDR2 FQGNSA. The CDR3: CASSYVFAEAFF. The DNA for the CDR3 is TGTGCCAGCAGCTACGTGTTCGCTGAAGCTTTCTTT.

CDR3 loop: CASSLGGGANIQYF. The DNA of the CDR3 is TGTGCCAGCAGCTTAGGCGGGGGAGCAAACATTCAGTACTTC. The J gene is TRBJ2-4, the V gene TRBV11-2; 7 nucleotides align to TRBD2. The CDR3 runs to 14 residues. The junction had 3 bases not matched to a gene; V was cut back by 1 base and J by 6 bases. From germline, CDR1 is SGHAT and CDR2 FQNNGV.

The V gene is TRBV4-1, the J gene TRBJ1-1; possibly TRBD1 for D (6 bases). V was cut by 3 bases and J by 1 base, with 15 bases left in between. Germline V CDR1 and CDR2: MGHRA, YSYEKL. The CDR3 loop spans 16 amino acids. For the CDR3, the DNA is TGCGCCAGCAGCCACGGATTCGGACAGCCGAACACTGAAGCTTTCTTT. It codes for CASSHGFGQPNTEAFF.

This clone was seen only a few times. The V and J genes are TRBV11-1 and TRBJ2-3; 9 bases agree with TRBD2. Germline assignment: CDR1 SGHAT and CDR2 FQDESV (reference sequence). J lost 2 bases, V lost 5 bases, and 8 bases had no gene match. This CDR3 is built from 16 residues. The CDR3 DNA follows: TGTGCCAGCAGCCCCTATCTAGCGGGGATCACAGATACGCAGTATTTT. It yields the protein CASSPYLAGITDTQYF. The variable domain in full, completed from reference TRBV11-1 and TRBJ2-3, reads EAEVAQSPRYKITEKSQAVAFWCDPISGHATLYWYRQILGQGPELLVQFQDESVVDDSQLPKDRFSAERLKGVDSTLKIQPAELGDSAMYLCASSPYLAGITDTQYFGPGTRLTVL.